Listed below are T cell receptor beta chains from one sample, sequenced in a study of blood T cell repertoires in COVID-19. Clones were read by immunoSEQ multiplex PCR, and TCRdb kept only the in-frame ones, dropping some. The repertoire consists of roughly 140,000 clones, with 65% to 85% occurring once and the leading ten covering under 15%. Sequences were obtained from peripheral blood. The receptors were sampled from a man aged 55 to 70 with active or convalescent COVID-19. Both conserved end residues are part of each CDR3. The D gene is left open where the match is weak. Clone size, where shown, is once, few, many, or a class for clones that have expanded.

cdr3_aa: CASSNGFRSRWSNQPQHF
cdr3_nt: TGTGCCAGCAGCAATGGTTTTAGATCCCGGTGGTCCAATCAGCCCCAGCATTTT
clone_size: -
d_call: -
j_call: TRBJ1-5
v_call: TRBV21-1

cdr3_aa: CASSRGQNTEAFF
cdr3_nt: TGTGCCAGCTCACGCGGACAGAACACTGAAGCTTTCTTT
clone_size: -
d_call: -
j_call: TRBJ1-1
v_call: TRBV18

cdr3_aa: CASSLQGRNTIYF
cdr3_nt: TGTGCCAGCAGCTTGCAGGGGAGAAACACCATATATTTT
clone_size: -
d_call: -
j_call: TRBJ1-3
v_call: TRBV5-4

cdr3_aa: CATALDRDLSEQFF
cdr3_nt: TGTGCCACCGCCCTCGACAGGGATCTCTCAGAGCAGTTCTTC
clone_size: -
d_call: TRBD1
j_call: TRBJ2-1
v_call: TRBV24-1

cdr3_aa: CSASTGYEQYF
cdr3_nt: TGCAGTGCTAGTACAGGCTACGAGCAGTACTTC
clone_size: once
d_call: -
j_call: TRBJ2-7
v_call: TRBV20-1

cdr3_aa: CASRTGTAGIAFF
cdr3_nt: TGTGCCAGTAGAACCGGGACAGCTGGGATAGCTTTCTTT
clone_size: -
d_call: TRBD1
j_call: TRBJ1-1
v_call: TRBV19

cdr3_aa: CASSQTGQYGYTF
cdr3_nt: TGTGCCAGCAGCCAGACAGGGCAATATGGCTACACCTTC
clone_size: -
d_call: TRBD1
j_call: TRBJ1-2
v_call: TRBV3-1/TRBV3-2

cdr3_aa: CASSPGGRGEQYF
cdr3_nt: TGCGCCAGCAGCCCGGGGGGTCGGGGCGAGCAGTACTTC
clone_size: -
d_call: TRBD2
j_call: TRBJ2-7
v_call: TRBV5-1

cdr3_aa: CASSPLEGTEAFF
cdr3_nt: TGTGCCAGCTCACCACTGGAGGGCACTGAAGCTTTCTTT
clone_size: few
d_call: -
j_call: TRBJ1-1
v_call: TRBV18

cdr3_aa: CASSLADLRGATDTQYF
cdr3_nt: TGTGCCAGTTCACTAGCGGATCTCAGGGGGGCCACAGATACGCAGTATTTT
clone_size: -
d_call: -
j_call: TRBJ2-3
v_call: TRBV19

cdr3_aa: CVSRDSPPYEQYF
cdr3_nt: TGTGTCAGCAGGGACAGTCCTCCCTACGAGCAGTACTTC
clone_size: few
d_call: -
j_call: TRBJ2-7
v_call: TRBV21-1